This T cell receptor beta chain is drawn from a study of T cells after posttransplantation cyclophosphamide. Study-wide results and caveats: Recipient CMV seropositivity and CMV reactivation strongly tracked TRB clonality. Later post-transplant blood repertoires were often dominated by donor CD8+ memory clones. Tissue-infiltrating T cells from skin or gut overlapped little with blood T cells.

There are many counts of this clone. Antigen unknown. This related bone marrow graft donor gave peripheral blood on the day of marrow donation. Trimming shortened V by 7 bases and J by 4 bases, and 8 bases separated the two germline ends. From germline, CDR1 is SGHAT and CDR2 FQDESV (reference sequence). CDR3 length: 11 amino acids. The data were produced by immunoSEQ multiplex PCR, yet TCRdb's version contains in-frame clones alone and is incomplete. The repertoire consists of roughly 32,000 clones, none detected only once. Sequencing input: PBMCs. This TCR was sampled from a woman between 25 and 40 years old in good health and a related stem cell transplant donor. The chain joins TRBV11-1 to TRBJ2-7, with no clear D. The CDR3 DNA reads TGTGCCAGCACCCGAGGTTACGAGCAGTACTTC. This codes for CASTRGYEQYF.